This T cell receptor (beta chain) was identified during a study of T cell responses to AZD1222 COVID-19 vaccine. As for the study in general: Second-dose intervals near 4 or 12 weeks were combined.

With regard to this clone: Its antigen is not identified.

Sequencing was performed with immunoSEQ multiplex PCR; in TCRdb, only in-frame clones are kept and a portion is missing. The repertoire holds 110,000 or so clones, with about 90% as singletons. Study observations and caveats: With dominance at 160-218 and 743-854, vaccine-associated CD4 TCRs spanned spike. None of the repertoires were sampled until the peak T cell response had passed.

The CDR3 consists of 12 residues. J gave up 8 bases and V 7 bases, and 6 bases lay outside the gene matches. The sample here was peripheral blood, taken on day 0 of AZD1222 vaccination. The sequence was collected from an adult in good health. V and J are TRBV12-3 or TRBV12-4 and TRBJ1-2; 8 nucleotides agree with TRBD1. The CDR3 protein is CASTTGVGGYTF. CDR3 in DNA: TGTGCCAGCACGACAGGGGTTGGGGGCTACACCTTC.